Below are 24 T cell receptor beta chains sequenced from a single sample in a study of control samples from healthy donors and cancer patients. Only in-frame clones appear in the TCRdb table, and some are missing; sequencing was by immunoSEQ multiplex PCR. The data contain approximately 90,000 clones, 70% to 90% of them singletons. The sample was blood. The receptors stem from a woman between 35 and 50 years old in good health.

J is TRBJ2-7 and V is TRBV10-3, with 11 bases identical to TRBD1. Germline V lookup: CDR1 ENHRY, CDR2 SYGVKD. V shed 10 bases, J shed 2 bases, and the junction held 10 bases outside the gene matches. This CDR3 region has 15 residues. The DNA of the CDR3 is TGTGCCAGTCGGACTGGACAGGGGGCAACCTACGAGCAGTACTTC. Translating gives CASRTGQGATYEQYF.

The gene calls are TRBV4-3 and TRBJ2-1; D may be TRBD2 (5 bases). CDR3 size: 15 residues. The V and J ends lost 4 bases and 0 bases respectively, with 10 bases between them. Germline CDR1 reads LGHNA; CDR2 reads YSLEER. CDR3 bases: TGCGCCAGCAGCCCCAGGACTGACTCCTACAATGAGCAGTTCTTC. The encoded protein is CASSPRTDSYNEQFF.

This clone was observed a handful of times. The genes are TRBV12-3 or TRBV12-4 and TRBJ2-2, with 7 bases matching TRBD1. This CDR3 is 13 amino acids long. Trimming took 8 bases from V and 3 from J; bases not matched to a gene: 3. As DNA, the CDR3 is TGTGCCAGCCGGGGACAGCACACCGGGGAGCTGTTTTTT. This gives the protein CASRGQHTGELFF.

The chain links TRBV25-1 to TRBJ1-5; 7 bases align to TRBD1. The length of the CDR3 is 15 residues. CDR1 is MGHDK and CDR2 is SYGVNS in the germline V gene. V shed 3 bases, J shed 5 bases, and the junction held 7 bases outside the gene matches. The CDR3 DNA reads TGTGCCAGCAGTGAGGCAGGGGGGTCCCATCAGCCCCAGCATTTT. Translated, it gives CASSEAGGSHQPQHF.

The chain recombines TRBV20-1 with TRBJ2-3, with no clear D. The germline CDR1 and CDR2 sequences are DFQATT and SNEGSKA (reference sequence). V gave up 3 bases and J gave up 4 bases, with 5 bases separating them. This CDR3 has 11 amino acids. The CDR3 loop reads CSASQPDTQYF. DNA of the CDR3: TGCAGTGCTAGTCAGCCAGATACGCAGTATTTT.

The chain is built from TRBV7-2 and TRBJ1-1; D may be TRBD1 (5 bases). The CDR3 length is 15 residues. Germline V gene sequence: CDR1 SGHTA, CDR2 FQGNSA. The V and J ends lost 3 bases and 1 base respectively, with 12 bases between them. The CDR3 bases are TGTGCCAGCAGCTTCCAGGGTCGGAAGAACACTGAAGCTTTCTTT. Encoded protein: CASSFQGRKNTEAFF.

The rearrangement joins TRBV7-2 to TRBJ1-3; TRBD1 agrees at 9 bases. Germline lookup yields CDR1 SGHTA and CDR2 FQGNSA. Germline trimming cut 5 bases from V and 4 bases from J; bases unmatched to any gene: 9. The CDR3 is 16 residues long. This CDR3 reads CASSAGTGRRGNTIYF. CDR3 sequence (DNA): TGTGCCAGCAGCGCCGGGACAGGGAGGAGAGGAAACACCATATATTTT.

V gene TRBV19 combines with J gene TRBJ1-3, with TRBD1 identical over 9 bases. J lost 4 bases, V lost 2 bases, and 6 bases had no gene match. Germline V lookup: CDR1 LNHDA, CDR2 SQIVND (reference sequence). The CDR3 length is 16 residues. The CDR3 here is CASSILPGQGGNTIYF. In DNA, the CDR3 is TGTGCCAGTAGTATACTCCCGGGACAGGGAGGAAACACCATATATTTT.

The chain employs TRBV4-3 and TRBJ2-3, with D possibly TRBD2 on 5 matching bases. CDR1 LGHNA and CDR2 YSLEER come from the germline V gene. Deletions cut 0 bases from V and 4 bases from J, with 14 bases between. CDR3 length: 16 residues. CDR3 in DNA: TGCGCCAGCAGCCAAGAGGAACGGGGTGGGTCAGATACGCAGTATTTT. It codes for CASSQEERGGSDTQYF.

The chain employs TRBV7-2 and TRBJ1-5; no reliable D call. The length of the CDR3 is 13 residues. Germline V gene data show CDR1 as SGHTA and CDR2 as FQGNSA. Trimming removed 1 base from V and 9 bases from J, with 10 bases in between. In nucleotides, the CDR3 is TGTGCCAGCAGCTTAGAAGGCTTTGGGCCCCAGCATTTT. Encoded protein: CASSLEGFGPQHF.

The chain employs TRBV24-1 and TRBJ2-5; 14 bases map to TRBD2. CDR1 and CDR2 (germline): KGHDR, SFDVKD. Losses at the gene ends were 1 base for V and 1 base for J; bases not matched to a gene: 19. This CDR3 spans 23 amino acids. This CDR3 reads CATSDFTDRPGTSGGVTQETQYF. In DNA, the CDR3 is TGTGCCACCAGTGATTTCACCGACAGGCCAGGGACTAGCGGGGGCGTTACCCAAGAGACCCAGTACTTC.

V usage is TRBV12-5 and J usage is TRBJ1-2; D might be TRBD1 (5 bases). The CDR3 is 16 amino acids. Germline lookup yields CDR1 LGHNT and CDR2 FRNRAP. The V gene lost 3 bases and the J gene lost 5 bases, with 19 bases spanning the gap. CDR3 residues: CASGFLSTGPPYGYTF. CDR3 coding DNA: TGTGCTAGTGGTTTCTTAAGTACGGGACCTCCTTATGGCTACACCTTC.

The J gene is TRBJ2-3, the V gene TRBV12-3 or TRBV12-4; D not certain. CDR3 length: 13 amino acids. V dropped 2 bases and J dropped 4 bases, with 7 bases sitting between them. CDR3 region: CASSLKGPDTQYF. The CDR3 DNA reads as TGTGCCAGCAGTTTAAAAGGGCCAGATACGCAGTATTTT.

CDR3 DNA sequence: TGTGCCAGTAGTAACCCTCCGGGGACAGGGGACACCGGGGAGCTGTTTTTT. Translating gives CASSNPPGTGDTGELFF. J is TRBJ2-2 and V is TRBV19; 10 bases fit TRBD1. The CDR3 runs to 17 residues. With V trimmed by 4 bases and J by 3 bases, 8 bases remained unmatched. Germline CDR1 and CDR2: LNHDA and SQIVND (reference sequence).

The chain couples TRBV5-6 to TRBJ1-2; D is perhaps TRBD1 (5 bases). The germline V gene has CDR1 SGHDT and CDR2 YYEEEE. CDR3 length: 14 residues. The V gene lost 0 bases and the J gene lost 4 bases, with 10 bases spanning the gap. The CDR3 DNA sequence: TGTGCCAGCAGCTTGGAGACAGACTCCTATGGCTACACCTTC. Its translation: CASSLETDSYGYTF.

This clone was counted once. Other DNA sequences in the sample encode the same CDR3. The V and J genes are TRBV30 and TRBJ1-5, with TRBD1 matching over 7 bases. V shed 0 bases, J shed 4 bases, and the junction held 0 bases outside the gene matches. Looked up from germline, CDR1 is GTSNPN and CDR2 is SVGIG (reference sequence). CDR3 length: 13 amino acids. CDR3 residues: CAWSVQGNQPQHF. The CDR3 bases are TGTGCCTGGAGTGTACAGGGGAATCAGCCCCAGCATTTT.

This rearrangement joins TRBV13 to TRBJ1-4; D is ambiguous. The CDR3 runs 14 residues. The V end lost 3 bases, the J end lost 8 bases, and 13 bases lay between the germline ends. Germline CDR1 is PRHDT and CDR2 is FYEKMQ (reference sequence). CDR3: CASSFTGIGEKLFF. The CDR3 DNA follows: TGTGCCAGCAGCTTCACGGGTATCGGAGAAAAACTGTTTTTT.

The V call is TRBV10-1, the J call TRBJ2-7, with 9 bases identical to TRBD1. CDR1 is WNHNN, CDR2 SYGVQD, per germline (reference sequence). The CDR3 is 14 residues long. The ends lost 0 bases at V and 4 bases at J; junction bases unmatched: 1. The CDR3: CASSESGQGYEQYF. The DNA of the CDR3 is TGCGCCAGCAGTGAGTCGGGACAGGGATACGAGCAGTACTTC.

The rearrangement links TRBV19 to TRBJ1-1; D might be TRBD1 (6 bases). Germline V CDR1 and CDR2: LNHDA, SQIVND (reference sequence). Trimming stripped 6 bases from V and 1 base from J, with 12 bases between. This CDR3 is built from 14 residues. CDR3 sequence: CASSARGGNTEAFF. Here the CDR3 DNA reads TGTGCCAGTAGCGCACGAGGGGGGAACACTGAAGCTTTCTTT. Full variable domain (missing parts from reference TRBV19 and TRBJ1-1): DGGITQSPKYLFRKEGQNVTLSCEQNLNHDAMYWYRQDPGQGLRLIYYSQIVNDFQKGDIAEGYSVSREKKESFPLTVTSAQKNPTAFYLCASSARGGNTEAFFGQGTRLTVV.

The V and J genes are TRBV4-1 and TRBJ1-6; D gene ambiguous. Germline CDR1 and CDR2: MGHRA and YSYEKL. The CDR3 spans 18 residues. V lost 0 bases to trimming and J lost 5 bases, with 17 bases between them. The DNA of the CDR3 is TGCGCCAGCAGCCAAGATCCGGGATCCTATACAAATAATTCACCCCTCCACTTT. Its protein is CASSQDPGSYTNNSPLHF.

This clone was observed a few times. This chain joins TRBV27 and TRBJ1-2; 8 nucleotides line up with TRBD1. The V gene's germline CDR1 is MNHEY and CDR2 SMNVEV (reference sequence). This CDR3 region has 17 residues. V lost 6 bases to trimming and J lost 2 bases; unmatched junction nucleotides: 14. CDR3 sequence reads: CASSARGGTGLNYGYTF. CDR3 DNA: TGTGCCAGCAGCGCAAGGGGAGGGACAGGCCTGAACTATGGCTACACCTTC.

The V and J genes are TRBV3-1 (or the pseudogene TRBV3-2) and TRBJ2-3; 9 bases match TRBD2. Germline V gives CDR1 LGHDT, CDR2 YNNKEL (reference sequence). The length of the CDR3 is 13 residues. V lost 4 bases, J lost 12 bases, and 8 bases stayed unmatched. The CDR3 region is CASSRQGRGGQYF. As DNA, the CDR3 is TGTGCCAGCAGCCGGCAGGGGCGGGGGGGCCAGTATTTT.

This rearrangement joins TRBV25-1 to TRBJ1-1; D might be TRBD1 (6 bases). This CDR3 contains 15 residues. CDR1 is MGHDK, CDR2 SYGVNS, per germline. V dropped 3 bases and J dropped 3 bases, with 14 bases sitting between them. Here the CDR3 reads CASSDLGGPDTEAFF. The CDR3 DNA sequence: TGTGCCAGCAGTGACCTCGGGGGGCCGGACACTGAAGCTTTCTTT.

The rearrangement links TRBV24-1 to TRBJ2-3; D may be TRBD2 (6 bases). CDR1 and CDR2 from the germline V gene are KGHDR and SFDVKD. The length of the CDR3 is 15 residues. The V end lost 2 bases, the J end lost 1 base, and 9 bases lay between the germline ends. The DNA for the CDR3 is TGTGCCACCAGTGATTCGGGAGTGGGCACAGATACGCAGTATTTT. It yields the protein CATSDSGVGTDTQYF.